This T cell receptor (beta chain) was captured by sequencing in a study of T-cell reconstitution after alpha-beta-depleted transplantation in children. This clonotype was counted a few times. Its cognate antigen is unknown. Unique molecular identifiers were built into the TCRbeta library. TCRdb re-analysed the PCR reads in MiXCR, keeping a single row per CDR3 protein. This sample has about 130,000 distinct CDR3 sequences, with around a tenth found just once. Study-wide points: T-cell counts and diversity at one year following transplant were attributed mainly to newly produced T cells. Several patients had high TCRbeta diversity at day 60; it came from surviving recipient T cells and thymic progenitors. Several hundred expanded graft clones reportedly gave rise to the alpha-beta T cells present about two months after transplant.

Trimming shortened V by 5 bases and J by 4 bases, and 12 bases separated the two germline ends. The CDR3 sequence is 13 residues long. Germline CDR1 is SEHNR and CDR2 is FQNEAQ (reference sequence). This clonotype originated in a girl under three years old who had a stem cell transplant for combined immunodeficiency, so the T cells may come from the graft donor. V and J are TRBV7-9 and TRBJ2-7; D is unclear. This specimen was PBMCs, mostly from graft donor cells, taken 180 days after TCRalphabeta/CD19-depleted stem cell transplant. CDR3 loop: CASSRRTGYEQYF. The CDR3 coding sequence is TGTGCCAGCAGCCGGCGTACCGGATACGAGCAGTACTTC.